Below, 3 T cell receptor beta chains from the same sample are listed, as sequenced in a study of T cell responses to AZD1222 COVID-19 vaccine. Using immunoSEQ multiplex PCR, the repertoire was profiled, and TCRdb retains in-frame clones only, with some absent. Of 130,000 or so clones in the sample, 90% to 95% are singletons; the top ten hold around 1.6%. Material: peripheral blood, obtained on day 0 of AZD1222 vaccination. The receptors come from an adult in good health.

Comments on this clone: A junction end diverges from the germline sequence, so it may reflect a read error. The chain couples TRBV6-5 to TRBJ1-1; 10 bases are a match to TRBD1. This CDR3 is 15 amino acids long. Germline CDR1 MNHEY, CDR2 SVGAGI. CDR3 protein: CASSRNGGTGDRDVF. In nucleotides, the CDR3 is TGTGCCAGCAGCCGGAATGGCGGGACAGGGGATAGGGACGTATTT.

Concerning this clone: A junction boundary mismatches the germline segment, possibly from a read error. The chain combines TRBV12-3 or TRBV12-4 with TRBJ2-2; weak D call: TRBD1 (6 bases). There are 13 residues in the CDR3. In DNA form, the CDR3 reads TGTGCCAGCACAAGGGGGAACTCCGGGGAGCTGTTTTTT. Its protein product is CASTRGNSGELFF.

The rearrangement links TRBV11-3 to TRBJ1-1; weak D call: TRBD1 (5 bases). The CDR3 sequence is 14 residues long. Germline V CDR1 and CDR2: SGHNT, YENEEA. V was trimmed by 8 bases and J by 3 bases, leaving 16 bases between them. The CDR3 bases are TGTGCCAGCGCTCTGGGGCGGGCGGACACTGAAGCTTTCTTT. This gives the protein CASALGRADTEAFF.